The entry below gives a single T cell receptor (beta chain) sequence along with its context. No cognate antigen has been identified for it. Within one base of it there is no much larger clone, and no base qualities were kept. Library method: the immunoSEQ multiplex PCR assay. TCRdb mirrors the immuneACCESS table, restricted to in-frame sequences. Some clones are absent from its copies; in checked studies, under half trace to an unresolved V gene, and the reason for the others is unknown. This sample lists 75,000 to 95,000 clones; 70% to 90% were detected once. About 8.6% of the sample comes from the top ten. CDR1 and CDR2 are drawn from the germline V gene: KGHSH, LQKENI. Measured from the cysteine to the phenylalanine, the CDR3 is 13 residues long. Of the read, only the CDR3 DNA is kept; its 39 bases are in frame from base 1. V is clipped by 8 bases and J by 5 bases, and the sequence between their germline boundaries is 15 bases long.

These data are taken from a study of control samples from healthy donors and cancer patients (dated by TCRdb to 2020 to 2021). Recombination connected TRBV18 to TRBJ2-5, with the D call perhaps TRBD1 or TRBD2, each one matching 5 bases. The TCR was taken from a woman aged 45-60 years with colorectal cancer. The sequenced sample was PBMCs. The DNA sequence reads TGTGCCAGCCATGGGGACGGTTACGAGACCCAGTACTTC. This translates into CASHGDGYETQYF.